Below are 30 T cell receptor beta chains sequenced from a single sample in a study of T cell responses to AZD1222 COVID-19 vaccine. Clones were read by immunoSEQ multiplex PCR, and TCRdb kept only the in-frame ones, dropping some. The data show over 110,000 clones, roughly 93% seen once. The sample in question was peripheral blood, obtained after recovery from COVID-19. The source is an adult who had recovered from COVID-19.

The rearrangement joins TRBV11-2 to TRBJ2-1; 10 bases are shared with TRBD2. V shed 2 bases and J 5 bases; nucleotides not matched to a gene: 3. This CDR3 region has 15 residues. Germline V lookup: CDR1 SGHAT, CDR2 FQNNGV. CDR3 region: CASSLRLAGDNEQFF. The CDR3, as DNA: TGTGCCAGCAGCTTAAGGCTAGCGGGAGACAATGAGCAGTTCTTC.

V is TRBV7-3 and J is TRBJ2-3, with 9 bases aligning to TRBD2. This CDR3 has 15 amino acids. V lost 3 bases, J lost 6 bases, and 7 bases stayed unmatched. Germline lookup yields CDR1 SGHTA and CDR2 FQGTGA. The CDR3, as DNA: TGTGCCAGCAGCTTCCGCCTAGCGGGGCGGGATACGCAGTATTTT. Translated: CASSFRLAGRDTQYF.

V and J are TRBV29-1 and TRBJ2-3; TRBD1 agrees at 9 bases. In germline, CDR1 is SQVTM, CDR2 ANQGSEA. Unmatched junction bases numbered 26, after V lost 2 bases and J lost 2 bases. This CDR3 has 22 residues. CDR3 sequence: CSVESWDREAGASKKLTDTQYF. The CDR3 DNA follows: TGCAGCGTTGAAAGTTGGGACAGGGAGGCGGGAGCTTCGAAGAAACTCACAGATACGCAGTATTTT.

The V call is TRBV10-3, the J call TRBJ2-7; no clear D. Germline CDR1 ENHRY, CDR2 SYGVKD. The CDR3 is made up of 15 amino acids. Trimming took off 3 bases at V and 4 bases at J, with 16 bases between the two ends. DNA of the CDR3: TGTGCCATCAGTGAAACATTATACAACAGATACGAGCAGTACTTC. Translation gives CAISETLYNRYEQYF.

This chain connects TRBV28 to TRBJ1-6; 9 bases agree with TRBD1. Trimming cost V 6 bases and J 8 bases; bases outside gene matches: 11. CDR3 size: 16 residues. Germline V CDR1 and CDR2: MDHEN, SYDVKM. CDR3 protein: CASSRRRQGGYSPLHF. In nucleotides, the CDR3 is TGTGCCAGCAGCCGCAGGCGACAGGGGGGATATTCACCCCTCCACTTT.

The chain uses TRBV27 and TRBJ2-3; 8 nucleotides match TRBD2. The germline V gene has CDR1 MNHEY and CDR2 SMNVEV (reference sequence). The CDR3 runs 19 residues. With 0 bases clipped from V and 2 bases from J, the junction kept 13 bases outside the gene matches. The CDR3 is CASSLSPLGEAGATDTQYF. Here the CDR3 DNA reads TGTGCCAGCAGTTTATCGCCCCTGGGGGAAGCGGGGGCCACAGATACGCAGTATTTT.

The chain carries TRBV6-5 and TRBJ2-1, with TRBD2 matching over 10 bases. The J segment lost 0 bases and the V segment lost 4 bases, leaving 3 bases of the junction unmatched. CDR3 length: 16 amino acids. Germline lookup yields CDR1 MNHEY and CDR2 SVGAGI. As DNA, the CDR3 is TGTGCCAGCAGTTGGACTAGCGGAAGCTCCTACAATGAGCAGTTCTTC. Its translation is CASSWTSGSSYNEQFF.

The chain couples TRBV6-6 to TRBJ2-3; TRBD2 matches 10 bases. The CDR3 is made up of 15 amino acids. J lost 4 bases, V lost 2 bases, and 3 bases had no gene match. From germline, CDR1 is MNHNY and CDR2 SVGAGI (reference sequence). CDR3 DNA sequence: TGTGCCAGCAGTTACCTAGCGGGAGAGGCAGATACGCAGTATTTT. Amino acids: CASSYLAGEADTQYF.

The chain has TRBV18 and TRBJ1-4; 9 bases align to TRBD1. Germline CDR1 KGHSH, CDR2 LQKENI. The CDR3 spans 15 residues. V shed 0 bases, J shed 7 bases, and the junction held 3 bases outside the gene matches. Written as DNA, the CDR3 is TGTGCCAGCTCACCACCGGGACAGGGCGGTGAAAAACTGTTTTTT. Amino acids: CASSPPGQGGEKLFF.

The genes are TRBV28 and TRBJ1-2; 7 nucleotides line up with TRBD1. J gave up 5 bases and V 6 bases, and 18 bases lay outside the gene matches. CDR3 size: 17 residues. Germline V gene lookup returns CDR1 MDHEN and CDR2 SYDVKM. CDR3 sequence reads: CASRSGMGQGVYYGYTF. In nucleotides, the CDR3 is TGTGCCAGCAGATCGGGAATGGGCCAGGGGGTGTATTATGGCTACACCTTC.

Here the CDR3 reads CASSQGAVYTF. The CDR3 DNA reads TGTGCCAGCAGCCAAGGTGCAGTCTACACCTTC. The J gene is TRBJ1-2, the V gene TRBV3-1 (or the pseudogene TRBV3-2); D is undetermined. Germline values: CDR1 LGHDT, CDR2 YNNKEL (reference sequence). V was pared by 1 base and J by 10 bases, with 7 bases between. CDR3 length: 11 amino acids.

V gene TRBV7-9 combines with J gene TRBJ2-7, with 8 nucleotides matching TRBD2. V trimming: 5 bases; J trimming: 0 bases; junction bases outside the gene matches: 9. The CDR3 runs 16 residues. From germline, CDR1 is SEHNR and CDR2 FQNEAQ (reference sequence). The DNA for the CDR3 is TGTGCCAGCAGCCGGTCGGGAGGGGGGCACTCCTACGAGCAGTACTTC. This sequence encodes CASSRSGGGHSYEQYF.

In this sample, this clone turned up a few times. The J gene is TRBJ1-6, the V gene TRBV30; D not resolved. This CDR3 comprises 13 residues. V lost 2 bases and J lost 7, with 9 bases in between. Germline CDR1 is GTSNPN and CDR2 is SVGIG (reference sequence). CDR3 bases: TGTGCCTGGAGTCGAGACCTAAATTCACCCCTCCACTTT. Its protein product is CAWSRDLNSPLHF.

This chain connects TRBV7-6 to TRBJ2-7; 11 nucleotides align to TRBD1. Germline CDR1 is SGHVS and CDR2 is FNYEAQ. The CDR3 length is 14 residues. J gave up 5 bases and V 5 bases, and 5 bases lay outside the gene matches. The CDR3 DNA is TGTGCCAGCAGCCCGCGGACAGGGGGCGACGAGCAGTACTTC. Translating it yields CASSPRTGGDEQYF.

The rearrangement uses TRBV30 and TRBJ1-1; D perhaps matches TRBD1 (5 bases). The CDR3 runs 12 residues. V shed 2 bases and J shed 3 bases, with 7 bases lying between them. CDR1 and CDR2 from the germline V gene are GTSNPN and SVGIG (reference sequence). As DNA, the CDR3 is TGTGCCTGGAGTTCGGGGGACACTGAAGCTTTCTTT. Protein sequence: CAWSSGDTEAFF.

This clone was recorded only once. The chain employs TRBV11-2 and TRBJ1-5, with 9 bases aligning to TRBD1. From germline, CDR1 is SGHAT and CDR2 FQNNGV. The ends lost 0 bases at V and 4 bases at J; junction bases unmatched: 7. The CDR3 runs to 17 residues. In DNA form, the CDR3 reads TGTGCCAGCAGCTTAGAAACCGGCGGGACAGGGAATCAGCCCCAGCATTTT. Amino acid sequence: CASSLETGGTGNQPQHF.

This sequence joins TRBV5-1 and TRBJ2-5, with D possibly matching TRBD2 (6 bases). Germline CDR1 is SGHRS and CDR2 is YFSETQ. The CDR3 runs to 14 residues. V shed 7 bases and J shed 0 bases, with 13 bases lying between them. The DNA of the CDR3 is TGCGCCAGCGGAGGGCCGGAGGACCAAGAGACCCAGTACTTC. Protein sequence: CASGGPEDQETQYF.

The V gene is TRBV4-1, the J gene TRBJ2-3, with 9 bases fitting TRBD2. The CDR3 has 21 amino acids. V gave up 1 base and J gave up 2 bases; unmatched junction bases: 19. The V gene's germline CDR1 is MGHRA and CDR2 YSYEKL. The CDR3 nucleotides are TGCGCCAGCAGCCAAGGAGGGCTAGCGGGATACTTGGGGCGACACACAGATACGCAGTATTTT. Translation gives CASSQGGLAGYLGRHTDTQYF.

V is TRBV24-1 and J is TRBJ2-5, with TRBD2 matching over 13 bases. Trimming took 5 bases from V and 4 from J; bases not matched to a gene: 6. Germline-derived CDR1 and CDR2 are KGHDR and SFDVKD. This CDR3 has 16 residues. CDR3 nucleotide sequence: TGTGCCACCAGTGGTGGACTAGCGGGAGAAAGAGAGACCCAGTACTTC. It translates to CATSGGLAGERETQYF.

Remarks on this clone: A junction boundary mismatches the germline segment, possibly from a read error. This chain uses TRBV7-7 with TRBJ2-7, with 9 bases matching TRBD1. This CDR3 region has 18 residues. Germline values: CDR1 SSHAT, CDR2 FNYEAQ (reference sequence). The CDR3 loop is CASSLALTLQGARNEQYF. The CDR3 nucleotides read TGTGCTAGCAGCTTAGCTCTCACCTTACAGGGGGCTCGGAACGAGCAGTACTTC.

This clone appeared a single time. The rearrangement uses TRBV2 and TRBJ2-2, with D possibly matching TRBD2 (5 bases). Germline V lookup: CDR1 SNHLY, CDR2 FYNNEI. The CDR3 totals 15 residues. The V end was cut by 4 bases, the J end by 5 bases, with 14 bases between. CDR3 DNA sequence: TGTGCCAGCAGTGGAGGTCACCGAGGGACCGGGGAGCTGTTTTTT. Residues: CASSGGHRGTGELFF. Variable domain in full (rest from reference TRBV2 and TRBJ2-2): EPEVTQTPSHQVTQMGQEVILRCVPISNHLYFYWYRQILGQKVEFLVSFYNNEISEKSEIFDDQFSVERPDGSNFTLKIRSTKLEDSAMYFCASSGGHRGTGELFFGEGSRLTVL.

The V and J genes are TRBV7-9 and TRBJ2-7, with no clear D. Germline CDR1 reads SEHNR; CDR2 reads FQNEAQ (reference sequence). V lost 5 bases, J lost 4 bases, and 21 bases lay in between. The CDR3 is made up of 16 amino acids. The CDR3 here is CASSAGLLPRGYEQYF. The CDR3 DNA follows: TGTGCCAGCAGCGCTGGTCTACTACCCCGTGGATACGAGCAGTACTTC.

This chain joins TRBV7-2 and TRBJ1-3; no clear D gene. Trimming took 0 bases from V and 0 from J, leaving 12 bases between them. Germline V lookup: CDR1 SGHTA, CDR2 FQGNSA. The CDR3 loop spans 17 amino acids. The CDR3 bases are TGTGCCAGCAGCTTAGCCTTCGGCAGGACCTCTGGAAACACCATATATTTT. Encoded protein: CASSLAFGRTSGNTIYF.

The rearrangement joins TRBV27 to TRBJ2-1; D remains unclear. V lost 3 bases and J lost 0, with 9 bases in between. This CDR3 contains 15 residues. Germline V gives CDR1 MNHEY, CDR2 SMNVEV (reference sequence). CDR3 region: CASSFGSFSYNEQFF. The CDR3 DNA follows: TGTGCCAGCAGTTTCGGGTCCTTCTCCTACAATGAGCAGTTCTTC.

The chain links TRBV9 to TRBJ2-2, with D possibly called TRBD1 or TRBD2 (5 bases each). This CDR3 is 12 amino acids long. The germline V gene has CDR1 SGDLS and CDR2 YYNGEE. V lost 7 bases and J 6 bases, leaving 10 bases between the germline ends. CDR3 sequence: CASERDAGELFF. The CDR3 bases are TGTGCCAGCGAAAGGGACGCCGGGGAGCTGTTTTTT.

This clone was seen just once. V is TRBV19 and J is TRBJ1-4, with a tentative D call TRBD1 (5 bases). Germline-derived CDR1 and CDR2 are LNHDA and SQIVND (reference sequence). This CDR3 comprises 14 residues. The V gene lost 6 bases and the J gene lost 8 bases, with 16 bases spanning the gap. Written as DNA, the CDR3 is TGTGCCAGTAGGGACAAGGCAGATTCAGAAAAACTGTTTTTT. This encodes CASRDKADSEKLFF. The whole variable domain, remainder taken from reference TRBV19 and TRBJ1-4, is DGGITQSPKYLFRKEGQNVTLSCEQNLNHDAMYWYRQDPGQGLRLIYYSQIVNDFQKGDIAEGYSVSREKKESFPLTVTSAQKNPTAFYLCASRDKADSEKLFFGSGTQLSVL.

This clone has only one observation. This chain joins TRBV6-5 and TRBJ2-7; D unresolved. Germline V gene lookup returns CDR1 MNHEY and CDR2 SVGAGI. CDR3 length: 11 residues. V lost 8 bases, J lost 8 bases, and 13 bases lay in between. CDR3: CASFSGPQQYF. Written as DNA, the CDR3 is TGTGCCAGCTTTTCAGGCCCCCAGCAGTACTTC.

The chain joins TRBV11-2 to TRBJ2-5; TRBD2 agrees at 10 bases. Germline CDR1 SGHAT, CDR2 FQNNGV. V trimming: 3 bases; J trimming: 5 bases; junction bases outside the gene matches: 15. This CDR3 has 18 amino acids. Written as DNA, the CDR3 is TGTGCCAGCAGCTTCCAAGCGGGAGGGCCTAAGATTGGGGAGACCCAGTACTTC. Protein: CASSFQAGGPKIGETQYF. The variable domain in full, with the rest retrieved from reference TRBV11-2 and TRBJ2-5, is EAGVAQSPRYKIIEKRQSVAFWCNPISGHATLYWYQQILGQGPKLLIQFQNNGVVDDSQLPKDRFSAERLKGVDSTLKIQPAKLEDSAVYLCASSFQAGGPKIGETQYFGPGTRLLVL.

The rearrangement links TRBV5-1 to TRBJ2-1, with no clear D. This CDR3 spans 15 amino acids. Germline V gene lookup returns CDR1 SGHRS and CDR2 YFSETQ. Trimming stripped 5 bases from V and 1 base from J, with 13 bases between. CDR3 nucleotides: TGCGCCAGCAGACTTGGAATAGGGTCCTACAATGAGCAGTTCTTC. This codes for CASRLGIGSYNEQFF.

The V gene is TRBV13, the J gene TRBJ1-3; 8 positions agree with TRBD1. The germline CDR1 and CDR2 sequences are PRHDT and FYEKMQ (reference sequence). The CDR3 totals 15 residues. Trimming removed 0 bases from V and 2 bases from J; junction bases left unmatched: 0. CDR3 sequence reads: CASSLGDRAGNTIYF. In nucleotides, the CDR3 is TGTGCCAGCAGCTTAGGGGACAGGGCTGGAAACACCATATATTTT.